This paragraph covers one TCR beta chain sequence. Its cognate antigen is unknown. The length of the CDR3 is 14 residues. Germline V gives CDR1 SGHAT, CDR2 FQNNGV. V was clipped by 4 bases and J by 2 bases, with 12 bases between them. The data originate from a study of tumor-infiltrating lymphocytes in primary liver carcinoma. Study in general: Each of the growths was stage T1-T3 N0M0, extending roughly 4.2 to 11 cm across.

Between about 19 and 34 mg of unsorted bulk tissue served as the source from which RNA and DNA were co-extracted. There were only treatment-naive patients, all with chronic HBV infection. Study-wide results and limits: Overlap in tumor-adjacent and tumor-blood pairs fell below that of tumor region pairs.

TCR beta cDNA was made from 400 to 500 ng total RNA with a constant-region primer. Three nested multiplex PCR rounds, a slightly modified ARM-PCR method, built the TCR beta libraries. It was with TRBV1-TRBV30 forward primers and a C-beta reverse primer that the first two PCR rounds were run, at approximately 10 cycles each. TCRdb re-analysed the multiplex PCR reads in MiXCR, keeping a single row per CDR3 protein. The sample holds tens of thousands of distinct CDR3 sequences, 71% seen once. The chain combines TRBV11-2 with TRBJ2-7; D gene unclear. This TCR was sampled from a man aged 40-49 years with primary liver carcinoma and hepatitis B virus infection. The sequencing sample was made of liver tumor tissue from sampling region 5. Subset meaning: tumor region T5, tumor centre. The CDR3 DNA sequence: TGTGCCAGCAGCTCAAGTGGCACTGCCTACGAGCAGTACTTC. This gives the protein CASSSSGTAYEQYF.